The rows below give T cell receptor beta chains drawn from one sample of a study of blood T cell repertoires in COVID-19. Repertoires were generated with immunoSEQ multiplex PCR, while TCRdb's copy carries only in-frame clones and drops some. The profile shows fewer than 200,000 clones, over 80% of them singletons. What was sequenced was peripheral blood. The receptors were sampled from a woman at least 80 years old with COVID-19, enrolled during active disease. The CDR3 runs from the conserved cysteine through the conserved F or W. D genes are given only for firm matches. Clone size appears in some rows only: once, few, many, or a class for an expanded clone.

d_gene: NA
v_gene: TRBV28
j_gene: TRBJ1-3
abundance: NA
CDR3nt: TGTGCCAGCAGCCGGACAGATCTGGGAAACACCATATATTTT
CDR3aa: CASSRTDLGNTIYF

d_gene: TRBD1
v_gene: TRBV5-1
j_gene: TRBJ2-2
abundance: NA
CDR3nt: TGCGCCAGCCGCCAGGGGTACAGGGGGAAGAACGGGGAGCTGTTTTTT
CDR3aa: CASRQGYRGKNGELFF

d_gene: NA
v_gene: TRBV9
j_gene: TRBJ2-2
abundance: NA
CDR3nt: TGTGCCAGCAGCGTAGGATCGGCGAACACCGGGGAGCTGTTTTTT
CDR3aa: CASSVGSANTGELFF

d_gene: NA
v_gene: TRBV3-1/TRBV3-2
j_gene: TRBJ2-5
abundance: NA
CDR3nt: TGTGCCAGCAGCCCGACGGGGGTGAAGGAGACCCAGTACTTC
CDR3aa: CASSPTGVKETQYF

d_gene: NA
v_gene: TRBV5-1
j_gene: TRBJ1-2
abundance: NA
CDR3nt: TGCGCCAGCAGCCTGGGGGGGGAGAGCTACACCTTC
CDR3aa: CASSLGGESYTF

d_gene: TRBD1
v_gene: TRBV5-1
j_gene: TRBJ1-2
abundance: NA
CDR3nt: TGCGCCAGCAGCTCCACCCCGACAGGGGGTGAAGTGGGTGGCTACACCTTC
CDR3aa: CASSSTPTGGEVGGYTF

d_gene: NA
v_gene: TRBV7-6
j_gene: TRBJ2-2
abundance: NA
CDR3nt: TGTGCCAGCAGCTTATCTGTTTCAGGGAACACCGGGGAGCTGTTTTTT
CDR3aa: CASSLSVSGNTGELFF

d_gene: NA
v_gene: TRBV18
j_gene: TRBJ2-1
abundance: NA
CDR3nt: TGTGCCAGCTCACCACCGTGGCCTAGTTCCTACAATGAGCAGTTCTTC
CDR3aa: CASSPPWPSSYNEQFF

d_gene: TRBD2
v_gene: TRBV5-4
j_gene: TRBJ2-3
abundance: once
CDR3nt: TGTGCCAGCAGCCTGGGGCGGGGGGACACAGATACGCAGTATTTT
CDR3aa: CASSLGRGDTDTQYF

d_gene: NA
v_gene: TRBV18
j_gene: TRBJ2-3
abundance: NA
CDR3nt: TGTGCCAGCTCACCACCGCGGAGTCGTTCTATTTCAGGCACAGATACGCAGTATTTT
CDR3aa: CASSPPRSRSISGTDTQYF

d_gene: NA
v_gene: TRBV19
j_gene: TRBJ1-6
abundance: NA
CDR3nt: TGTGCCAGTAGTAAGGGGTCGGGTTCACCCCTCCACTTT
CDR3aa: CASSKGSGSPLHF

d_gene: TRBD2
v_gene: TRBV5-1
j_gene: TRBJ2-1
abundance: NA
CDR3nt: TGCGCCAGCAGCACTAGCGGGAGGGGTTACAATGAGCAGTTCTTC
CDR3aa: CASSTSGRGYNEQFF

d_gene: NA
v_gene: TRBV9
j_gene: TRBJ2-5
abundance: NA
CDR3nt: TGTGCCAGCAGCAGAGGGCTGAGCCAAGAGACCCAGTACTTC
CDR3aa: CASSRGLSQETQYF

d_gene: TRBD1
v_gene: TRBV28
j_gene: TRBJ1-1
abundance: NA
CDR3nt: TGTGCCAGCACTCCGGACAGGGGGCGCAAAGCTTTCTTT
CDR3aa: CASTPDRGRKAFF

d_gene: TRBD1
v_gene: TRBV4-1
j_gene: TRBJ1-2
abundance: NA
CDR3nt: TGCGCCAGCAGCCAAGCACCGGGACAGGGACTGTGGGGCTACACCTTC
CDR3aa: CASSQAPGQGLWGYTF

d_gene: TRBD1
v_gene: TRBV4-1
j_gene: TRBJ2-3
abundance: NA
CDR3nt: TGCGCCAGCAGCCACTCGGGACAGGGGACAGATACGCAGTATTTT
CDR3aa: CASSHSGQGTDTQYF

d_gene: NA
v_gene: TRBV28
j_gene: TRBJ2-6
abundance: NA
CDR3nt: TGTGCCAGCGGACTCTCTGGGGCCAACGTCCTGACTTTC
CDR3aa: CASGLSGANVLTF

d_gene: NA
v_gene: TRBV2
j_gene: TRBJ2-5
abundance: NA
CDR3nt: TGTGCCAGCAGTGTGAGTTCCGACCTTTTCAGGGAGACCCAGTACTTC
CDR3aa: CASSVSSDLFRETQYF

d_gene: TRBD1
v_gene: TRBV28
j_gene: TRBJ1-2
abundance: NA
CDR3nt: TGTGCCAGCAGGGAGGGCAGGGGGGCCTATGGCTACACCTTC
CDR3aa: CASREGRGAYGYTF

d_gene: TRBD2
v_gene: TRBV7-9
j_gene: TRBJ2-5
abundance: NA
CDR3nt: TGTGCCAGCAGCTTAGTCCTAGCGGGGGGCCAAGAGACCCAGTACTTC
CDR3aa: CASSLVLAGGQETQYF

d_gene: TRBD2
v_gene: TRBV5-4
j_gene: TRBJ2-4
abundance: NA
CDR3nt: TGTGCCAGCAGCCCCCCGGGGACTAGCGGGGGCTTGGCCAAAAACATTCAGTACTTC
CDR3aa: CASSPPGTSGGLAKNIQYF

d_gene: TRBD1
v_gene: TRBV5-1
j_gene: TRBJ1-4
abundance: NA
CDR3nt: TGCGCCAGCAGCTTGCAGGGGGCCTCAACTAATGAAAAACTGTTTTTT
CDR3aa: CASSLQGASTNEKLFF

d_gene: NA
v_gene: TRBV19
j_gene: TRBJ1-1
abundance: NA
CDR3nt: TGTGCCAGTAGTATAGATCCCTCGGGCCCAGGGACTGAAGCTTTCTTT
CDR3aa: CASSIDPSGPGTEAFF

d_gene: NA
v_gene: TRBV7-9
j_gene: TRBJ1-2
abundance: NA
CDR3nt: TGTGCCAGCGATGTGGAGGGGCTTAGGAACACCTTC
CDR3aa: CASDVEGLRNTF

d_gene: TRBD1
v_gene: TRBV18
j_gene: TRBJ1-6
abundance: NA
CDR3nt: TGTGCCAGCTCGGGACAGGAAGATAATTCACCCCTCCACTTT
CDR3aa: CASSGQEDNSPLHF

d_gene: TRBD2
v_gene: TRBV10-1
j_gene: TRBJ2-3
abundance: NA
CDR3nt: TGCGCCAGCAGTGACGGACTAGCGGGAGGAAATACGCAGTATTTT
CDR3aa: CASSDGLAGGNTQYF